The 9 T cell receptor beta chains listed next were all sequenced from one sample in a study of glioma-infiltrating T cells after dendritic cell vaccination. Stated time point: after dendritic cell vaccination, including at tumor progression/relapse. The method was immunoSEQ multiplex PCR; TCRdb's version includes in-frame clones alone and lacks a portion of them. The profile shows tens of thousands of clones, less than 90% of them singletons. The input for sequencing was blood, taken after dendritic cell vaccination. The receptors originated from a human donor with glioblastoma.

The chain employs TRBV6-5 and TRBJ1-2, with a tentative D call TRBD1 (6 bases). Trimming cost V 6 bases and J 6 bases, with 11 bases left between them. The CDR3 length is 12 residues. Germline V gives CDR1 MNHEY, CDR2 SVGAGI. The CDR3 DNA reads TGTGCCAGCAGACGGGGGGCCGATGGCTACACCTTC. Protein: CASRRGADGYTF.

This clone has only a few counts. The rearrangement joins TRBV5-1 to TRBJ2-5; unclear D gene. The CDR3 totals 12 residues. V lost 6 bases to trimming and J lost 0 bases, with 6 bases between them. CDR1 is SGHRS and CDR2 is YFSETQ in the germline V gene. The CDR3 is CASKPDQETQYF. CDR3 DNA sequence: TGCGCCAGCAAACCGGACCAAGAGACCCAGTACTTC.

The chain combines TRBV9 with TRBJ2-1; TRBD1 matches at 10 bases. V was clipped by 4 bases and J by 7 bases; unmatched bases: 8. The CDR3 is 15 residues long. Germline CDR1 is SGDLS and CDR2 is YYNGEE. The CDR3 sequence is CASSSRQGAGNEQFF. The CDR3 nucleotides are TGTGCCAGCAGCAGTCGACAGGGGGCAGGTAATGAGCAGTTCTTC.

This clone was observed once. The genes are TRBV28 and TRBJ1-5; 12 bases are shared with TRBD1. The CDR3 consists of 16 residues. Germline trimming cut 5 bases from V and 6 bases from J; bases unmatched to any gene: 8. Per the germline V gene, CDR1 is MDHEN and CDR2 is SYDVKM. The CDR3 sequence is CASSPYGTGGGQPQHF. The CDR3 DNA reads as TGTGCCAGCAGTCCCTACGGGACAGGGGGCGGTCAGCCCCAGCATTTT.

The J gene is TRBJ2-5, the V gene TRBV7-2; TRBD1 aligns across 7 bases. The trim removed 5 bases at V and 8 bases at J, leaving 14 bases unmatched. The CDR3 runs 15 residues. Germline lookup yields CDR1 SGHTA and CDR2 FQGNSA. CDR3 sequence reads: CASSPRTGYLTTQYF. The CDR3 DNA reads TGTGCCAGCAGCCCCCGGACAGGCTACCTGACAACCCAGTACTTC.

The chain has TRBV30 and TRBJ2-3; 8 nucleotides match TRBD2. The germline V gene has CDR1 GTSNPN and CDR2 SVGIG (reference sequence). This CDR3 contains 14 residues. V shed 1 base, J shed 6 bases, and the junction held 6 bases outside the gene matches. The CDR3 DNA reads TGTGCCTGGAGTGATGACGGGGGGGCGGATACGCAGTATTTT. Its protein is CAWSDDGGADTQYF. The whole variable domain, remainder taken from reference TRBV30 and TRBJ2-3, is SQTIHQWPATLVQPVGSPLSLECTVEGTSNPNLYWYRQAAGRGLQLLFYSVGIGQISSEVPQNLSASRPQDRQFILSSKKLLLSDSGFYLCAWSDDGGADTQYFGPGTRLTVL.

The rearrangement uses TRBV5-6 and TRBJ2-6; 7 bases match TRBD1. CDR1 and CDR2 from the germline V gene are SGHDT and YYEEEE. This CDR3 spans 18 amino acids. With 1 base clipped from V and 0 bases from J, the junction kept 7 bases outside the gene matches. The chain's CDR3 is CASSLTGARHSGANVLTF. The CDR3 DNA reads TGTGCCAGCAGCTTGACAGGGGCACGTCACTCTGGGGCCAACGTCCTGACTTTC.

V usage is TRBV9 and J usage is TRBJ1-1; possibly TRBD1 for D (6 bases). CDR3 length: 15 amino acids. Per the germline V gene, CDR1 is SGDLS and CDR2 is YYNGEE. Trimming took off 2 bases at V and 3 bases at J, with 14 bases between the two ends. CDR3 nucleotides: TGTGCCAGCAGCGTGACCGGACAGTACGACACTGAAGCTTTCTTT. Protein: CASSVTGQYDTEAFF.

The chain recombines TRBV18 with TRBJ2-3; 13 positions match TRBD2. The length of the CDR3 is 17 residues. The trim removed 5 bases at V and 6 bases at J, leaving 11 bases unmatched. The germline V gene has CDR1 KGHSH and CDR2 LQKENI. CDR3 in amino acids: CASSTSQLAGGLDTQYF. CDR3 DNA: TGTGCCAGCTCAACCTCACAACTAGCGGGGGGGCTTGATACGCAGTATTTT.